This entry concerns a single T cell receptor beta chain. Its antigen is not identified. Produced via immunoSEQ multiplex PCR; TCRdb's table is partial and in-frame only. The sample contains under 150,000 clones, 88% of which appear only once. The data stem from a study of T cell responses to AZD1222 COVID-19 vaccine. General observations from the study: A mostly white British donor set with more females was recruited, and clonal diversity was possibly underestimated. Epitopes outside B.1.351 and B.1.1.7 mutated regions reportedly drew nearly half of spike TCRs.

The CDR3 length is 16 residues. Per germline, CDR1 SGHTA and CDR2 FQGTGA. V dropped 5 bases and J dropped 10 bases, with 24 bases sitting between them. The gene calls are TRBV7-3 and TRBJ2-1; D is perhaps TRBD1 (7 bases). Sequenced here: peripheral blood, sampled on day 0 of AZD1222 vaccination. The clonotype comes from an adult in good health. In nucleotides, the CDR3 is TGTGCCAGCAGCCCAGGGGGGTTTTCTGGGGCTAGGGAGCAGTTCTTC. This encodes CASSPGGFSGAREQFF. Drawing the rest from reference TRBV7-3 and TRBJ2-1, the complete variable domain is GAGVSQTPSNKVTEKGKYVELRCDPISGHTALYWYRQSLGQGPEFLIYFQGTGAADDSGLPNDRFFAVRPEGSVSTLKIQRTERGDSAVYLCASSPGGFSGAREQFFGPGTRLTVL.